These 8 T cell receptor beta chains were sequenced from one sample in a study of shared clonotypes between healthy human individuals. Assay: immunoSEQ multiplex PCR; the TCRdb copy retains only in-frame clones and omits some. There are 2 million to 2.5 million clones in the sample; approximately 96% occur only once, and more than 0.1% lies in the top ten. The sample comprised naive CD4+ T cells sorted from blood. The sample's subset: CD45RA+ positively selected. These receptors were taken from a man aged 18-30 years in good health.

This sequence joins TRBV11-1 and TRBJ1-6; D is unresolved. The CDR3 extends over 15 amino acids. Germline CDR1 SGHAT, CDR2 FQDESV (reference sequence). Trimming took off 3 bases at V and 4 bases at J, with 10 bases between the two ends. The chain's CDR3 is CASSLGNGYNSPLHF. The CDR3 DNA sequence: TGTGCCAGCAGCTTGGGCAACGGTTATAATTCACCCCTCCACTTT.

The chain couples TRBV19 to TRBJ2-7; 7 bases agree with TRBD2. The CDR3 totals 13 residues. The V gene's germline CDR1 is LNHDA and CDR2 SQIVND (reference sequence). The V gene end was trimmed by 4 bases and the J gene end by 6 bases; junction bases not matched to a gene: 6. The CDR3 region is CASSRQGGTEQYF. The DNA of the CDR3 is TGTGCCAGTAGTAGGCAGGGAGGGACCGAGCAGTACTTC.

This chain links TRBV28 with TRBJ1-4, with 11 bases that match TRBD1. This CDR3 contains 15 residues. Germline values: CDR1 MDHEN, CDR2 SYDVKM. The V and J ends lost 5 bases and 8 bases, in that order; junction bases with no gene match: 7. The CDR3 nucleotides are TGTGCCAGCAGTATACGGACAGGGGGCGGCGAAAAACTGTTTTTT. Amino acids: CASSIRTGGGEKLFF. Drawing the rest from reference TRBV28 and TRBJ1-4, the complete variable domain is DVKVTQSSRYLVKRTGEKVFLECVQDMDHENMFWYRQDPGLGLRLIYFSYDVKMKEKGDIPEGYSVSREKKERFSLILESASTNQTSMYLCASSIRTGGGEKLFFGSGTQLSVL.

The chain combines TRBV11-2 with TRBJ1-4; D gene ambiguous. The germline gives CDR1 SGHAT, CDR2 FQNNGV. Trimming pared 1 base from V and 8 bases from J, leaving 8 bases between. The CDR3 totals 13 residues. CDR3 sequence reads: CASSLGEVEKLFF. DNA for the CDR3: TGTGCCAGCAGCTTAGGGGAGGTGGAAAAACTGTTTTTT.

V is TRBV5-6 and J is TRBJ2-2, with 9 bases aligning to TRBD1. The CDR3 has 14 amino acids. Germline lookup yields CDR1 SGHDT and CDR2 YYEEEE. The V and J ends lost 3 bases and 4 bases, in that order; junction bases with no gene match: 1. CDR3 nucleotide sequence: TGTGCCAGCAGCTCGGGACAGGGCACCGGGGAGCTGTTTTTT. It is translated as CASSSGQGTGELFF. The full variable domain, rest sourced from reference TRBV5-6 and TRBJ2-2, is DAGVTQSPTHLIKTRGQQVTLRCSPKSGHDTVSWYQQALGQGPQFIFQYYEEEERQRGNFPDRFSGHQFPNYSSELNVNALLLGDSALYLCASSSGQGTGELFFGEGSRLTVL.

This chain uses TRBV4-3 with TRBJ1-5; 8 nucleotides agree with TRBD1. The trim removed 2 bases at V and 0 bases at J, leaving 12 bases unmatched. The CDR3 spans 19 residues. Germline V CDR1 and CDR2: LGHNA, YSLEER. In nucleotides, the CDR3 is TGCGCCAGCAGCCAAAACACCGGGACAGGAGATTATAGCAATCAGCCCCAGCATTTT. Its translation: CASSQNTGTGDYSNQPQHF.

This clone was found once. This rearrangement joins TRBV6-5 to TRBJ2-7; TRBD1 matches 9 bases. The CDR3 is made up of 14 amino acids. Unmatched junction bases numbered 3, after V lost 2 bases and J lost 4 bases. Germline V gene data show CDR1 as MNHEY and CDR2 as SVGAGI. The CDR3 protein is CASSYTGGQYEQYF. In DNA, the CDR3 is TGTGCCAGCAGTTACACAGGGGGCCAGTACGAGCAGTACTTC.

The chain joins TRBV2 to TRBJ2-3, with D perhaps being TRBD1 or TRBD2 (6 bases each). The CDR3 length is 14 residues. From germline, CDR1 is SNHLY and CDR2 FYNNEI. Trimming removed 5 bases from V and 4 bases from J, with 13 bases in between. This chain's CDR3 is CASSLQGGSDTQYF. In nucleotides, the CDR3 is TGTGCCAGCAGTTTACAGGGAGGTTCAGATACGCAGTATTTT.